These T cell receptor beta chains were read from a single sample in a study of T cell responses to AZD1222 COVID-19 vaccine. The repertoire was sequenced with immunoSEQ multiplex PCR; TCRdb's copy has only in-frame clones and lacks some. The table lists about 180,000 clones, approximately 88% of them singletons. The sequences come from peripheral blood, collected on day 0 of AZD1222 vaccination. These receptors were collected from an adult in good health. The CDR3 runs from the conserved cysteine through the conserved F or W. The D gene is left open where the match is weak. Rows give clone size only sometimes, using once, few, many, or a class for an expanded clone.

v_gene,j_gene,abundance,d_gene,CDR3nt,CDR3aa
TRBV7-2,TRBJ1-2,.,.,TGTGCCAGCAGCTTGTCTCACAGGGCGAACTATGGCTACACCTTC,CASSLSHRANYGYTF
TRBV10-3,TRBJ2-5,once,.,TGTGCCACGGCCATCGGGGTGTGGGAGACCCAGTACTTC,CATAIGVWETQYF
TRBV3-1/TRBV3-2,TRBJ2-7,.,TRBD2,TGTGCCAGCAGCCAAGCCCTCGCGGGAGGAATTTATAGCTTCGACGAGCAGTACTTC,CASSQALAGGIYSFDEQYF
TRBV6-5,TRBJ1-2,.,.,TGTGCCAGCAGTCCCATGGGATATGGCTACACCTTC,CASSPMGYGYTF
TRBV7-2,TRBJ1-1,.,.,TGTGCCAGCAGCCAGCCGGGACCTGGATGGACTGAAGCTTTCTTT,CASSQPGPGWTEAFF
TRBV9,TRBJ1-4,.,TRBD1,TGTGCCAGCAGCGTAGCGCAGGGGGCGAGTAGGGAAAAACTGTTTTTT,CASSVAQGASREKLFF
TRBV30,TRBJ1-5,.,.,TGTGCCTGGAGTGTAGTATCGGGCAGCAATCAGCCCCAGCATTTT,CAWSVVSGSNQPQHF
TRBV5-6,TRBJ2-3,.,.,TGTGCCAGCGTGAGGGGGAGCGGGCGGTACACAGATACGCAGTATTTT,CASVRGSGRYTDTQYF
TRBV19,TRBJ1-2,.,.,TGTGCCAGTACCCCATCCAGGGGTCCAAGAGGCTACACCTTC,CASTPSRGPRGYTF
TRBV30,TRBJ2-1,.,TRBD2,TGTGCCTGGAGTGGGAATTGGGCGGGAGGGCCCCGGCAGTTCTTC,CAWSGNWAGGPRQFF
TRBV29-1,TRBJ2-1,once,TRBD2,TGCAGCGGACTAGCGGGAGGATATGAGCAGTTCTTC,CSGLAGGYEQFF
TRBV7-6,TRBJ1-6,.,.,TGTGCCAGCAGCTTAGTACAGGGAGGGAATTCACCCCTCCACTTT,CASSLVQGGNSPLHF
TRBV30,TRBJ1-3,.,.,TGTGCCTTACCAGGGTCTGGAAACACCATATATTTT,CALPGSGNTIYF
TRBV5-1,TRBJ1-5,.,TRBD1,TGCGCCAGCAGCTTGACAGGGGAGGGCAATCAGCCCCAGCATTTT,CASSLTGEGNQPQHF
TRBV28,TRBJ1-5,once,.,TGTGCCAGCACCCTCGGGGGATGGGGGTTAAGTCCCTTAAAAGCCCAGCATTTT,CASTLGGWGLSPLKAQHF
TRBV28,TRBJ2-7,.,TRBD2,TGTGCCAGCAGTCCCGGGACTAGCGGGGTTCCAGCCTACGAGCAGTACTTC,CASSPGTSGVPAYEQYF
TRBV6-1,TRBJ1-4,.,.,TGTGCCAGCAGTGAAGGGCTGCAGGCCGCCGTTGGAAAACTGTTTTTT,CASSEGLQAAVGKLFF
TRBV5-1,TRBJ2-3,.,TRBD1,TGCGCCAGCAGCTTACAGGGGTCGGTAGATACGCAGTATTTT,CASSLQGSVDTQYF
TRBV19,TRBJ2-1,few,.,TGTGCCAGTAGCAAGCGCGAGGGTTCGGGCTACAATGAGCAGTTCTTC,CASSKREGSGYNEQFF
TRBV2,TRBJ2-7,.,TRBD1,TGTGCCAGCAGTGAACAGGGGACAGGTACTTACGAGCAGTACTTC,CASSEQGTGTYEQYF
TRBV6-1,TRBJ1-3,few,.,TGTGCCAGCAGTGAGATTGGGCAGATTGGAAACACCATATATTTT,CASSEIGQIGNTIYF
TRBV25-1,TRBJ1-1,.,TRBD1,TGTGCCAGCAGACATTTGGGACAGGGCTTTAGAGCTTTCTTT,CASRHLGQGFRAFF
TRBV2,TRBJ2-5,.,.,TGTGCCAGCAGTGATGACCGTGGGCCTACCGAGACCCAGTACTTC,CASSDDRGPTETQYF
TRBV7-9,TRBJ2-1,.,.,TGTGCCAGCAGCTTAGAGAGAGTCTCCTACAATGAGCAGTTCTTC,CASSLERVSYNEQFF
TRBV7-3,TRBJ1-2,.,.,TGTGCCAGCAGCCCCTCGGAGGGGAAGGGCTACACCTTC,CASSPSEGKGYTF
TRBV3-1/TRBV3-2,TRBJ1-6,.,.,TGTGCCAGCAGCCAAGACCCAGGGGATAATTCACCCCTCCACTTT,CASSQDPGDNSPLHF
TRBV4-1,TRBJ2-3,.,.,TGCGCCAGCAGCCAACCTCGGGATGATACGCAGTATTTT,CASSQPRDDTQYF
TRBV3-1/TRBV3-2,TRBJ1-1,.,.,TGTGCCAGCAGCCGGGTAGGGACACTTAACACTGAAGCTTTCTTT,CASSRVGTLNTEAFF
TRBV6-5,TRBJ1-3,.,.,TGTGCCAGCAGTTACGCTAAACACAACTCTGGAAACACCATATATTTT,CASSYAKHNSGNTIYF
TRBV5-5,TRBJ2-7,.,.,TGTGCCAGCAGCTTGGGAAGCGCCGAGTCCTACGAGCAGTACTTC,CASSLGSAESYEQYF
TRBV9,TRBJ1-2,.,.,TGTGCCAGCAGCGGCCGGGACGGACTGTATGGCTACACCTTC,CASSGRDGLYGYTF
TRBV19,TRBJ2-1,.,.,TGTGCCAGTAGTATGTTTCTAGCTAGGGGATCGATCAATGAGCAGTTCTTC,CASSMFLARGSINEQFF
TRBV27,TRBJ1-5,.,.,TGTGCCAGCAGTTTAATGGGGGGAACCAATCAGCCCCAGCATTTT,CASSLMGGTNQPQHF
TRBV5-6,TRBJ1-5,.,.,TGTGCCAGCAGCGGAGGGCAGTTCAATCAGCCCCAGCATTTT,CASSGGQFNQPQHF
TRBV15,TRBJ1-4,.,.,TGTGCCACCAGCAGAGTTGGAGAAACACTGTTTTTT,CATSRVGETLFF
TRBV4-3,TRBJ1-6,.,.,TGCGCCAGCAGCTCCGTAGGGGGATATAATTCACCCCTCCACTTT,CASSSVGGYNSPLHF
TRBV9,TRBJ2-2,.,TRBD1,TGTGCCAGCAGCGCACCCGGGACAGTCACCGGGGAGCTGTTTTTT,CASSAPGTVTGELFF
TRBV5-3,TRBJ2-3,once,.,TGTGCCAGAAGCTTGATTAATCAGGGGGCGCCAAGCGGGACTAGCACAGATACGCAGTATTTT,CARSLINQGAPSGTSTDTQYF
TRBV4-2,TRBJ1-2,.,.,TGTGCCAGCAGCCAGACTGTCACAGGGACCTATGGCTACACCTTC,CASSQTVTGTYGYTF
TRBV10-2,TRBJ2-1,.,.,TGCGCCAGCAGTGAGAGGGACCCCCTTGAGCAGTTCTTC,CASSERDPLEQFF
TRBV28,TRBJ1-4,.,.,TGTGCCAGCAGTTTCCGGGAAAAACTGTTTTTT,CASSFREKLFF
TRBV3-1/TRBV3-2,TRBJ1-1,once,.,TGTGCCAGCAGCCAAGAAGGCCATTCCGGGGCTTTCTTT,CASSQEGHSGAFF
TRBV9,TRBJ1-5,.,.,TGTGCCAGCAGGACAGAGACCGACAATCAGCCCCAGCATTTT,CASRTETDNQPQHF
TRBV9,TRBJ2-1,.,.,TGTGCCAGCAGCGTAGACCGGTACAATGAGCAGTTCTTC,CASSVDRYNEQFF
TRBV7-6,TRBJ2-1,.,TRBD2,TGTGCCAGCAGCTTTAGCGGGGACAATGAGCAGTTCTTC,CASSFSGDNEQFF
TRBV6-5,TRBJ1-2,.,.,TGTGCCAGCAAAGGAGGGACGGCGACCGCCGGCTACACCTTC,CASKGGTATAGYTF
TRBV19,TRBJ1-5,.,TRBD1,TGTGCCACGAATCAAGGGACAGGCGGTTCGTCCAATCAGCCCCAGCATTTT,CATNQGTGGSSNQPQHF